These 19 T cell receptor beta chains were sequenced from one sample in a study of Graves' ophthalmopathy and Graves' hyperthyroidism. RNA transcripts were the source from which TCR beta CDR3 regions were amplified. The first round was an RT-PCR with HTBI primers, and the second round was a multiplex PCR. Via MiXCR, TCRdb re-called the multiplex PCR reads, giving one row per CDR3 protein. The data contain roughly 480,000 distinct CDR3 sequences, around an eighth of them seen just once; the ten biggest clones take up around 9.8%. Sample: blood. The origin of the receptors is a woman aged 25 to 39 with Graves' ophthalmopathy.

This clonotype was observed at least ten times. The V call is TRBV29-1, the J call TRBJ1-2; TRBD1 is a possible D gene (5 bases). The V and J ends lost 5 bases and 4 bases respectively, with 8 bases between them. Germline V gene lookup returns CDR1 SQVTM and CDR2 ANQGSEA. The CDR3 is 11 residues long. The CDR3 here is CSVQGPYGYTF. The CDR3 region has the DNA TGCAGCGTTCAGGGACCCTATGGCTACACCTTC.

This clonotype was recorded many times. This chain links TRBV6-1 with TRBJ1-1, with 11 bases fitting TRBD1. The CDR3 runs to 14 residues. CDR1 is MNHNS, CDR2 SASEGT, per germline. The J segment lost 4 bases and the V segment lost 6 bases, leaving 4 bases of the junction unmatched. Written as DNA, the CDR3 is TGTGCCAGCAGGGCCGGGACAGGGGGCACTGAAGCTTTCTTT. Translated: CASRAGTGGTEAFF.

At least ten counts were recorded for this clonotype. V gene TRBV6-1 combines with J gene TRBJ2-7; D gene uncertain. Trimming shortened V by 4 bases and J by 3 bases, and 13 bases separated the two germline ends. Per the germline V gene, CDR1 is MNHNS and CDR2 is SASEGT. The CDR3 covers 14 residues. CDR3 nucleotide sequence: TGTGCCAGCAGTGTGAGCCAGAATTTCTACGAGCAGTACTTC. As protein: CASSVSQNFYEQYF.

This chain connects TRBV18 to TRBJ1-2, with TRBD1 as a possible D gene (6 bases). The germline gives CDR1 KGHSH, CDR2 LQKENI. V was clipped by 3 bases and J by 1 base, with 15 bases between them. The CDR3 spans 16 residues. CDR3 bases: TGTGCCAGCTCACCCCCGGGGGGCCTCCTTAACTATGGCTACACCTTC. Translated: CASSPPGGLLNYGYTF.

This clonotype was counted at least ten times. The chain employs TRBV30 and TRBJ1-2; D not certain. V lost 0 bases and J 3 bases, leaving 8 bases between the germline ends. The CDR3 spans 13 residues. The germline CDR1 and CDR2 sequences are GTSNPN and SVGIG (reference sequence). The CDR3 region is CAWSVEQHYGYTF. The CDR3, as DNA: TGTGCCTGGAGTGTTGAACAACACTATGGCTACACCTTC.

At least ten counts were recorded for this clonotype. The rearrangement joins TRBV29-1 to TRBJ1-3; D unclear. Per the germline V gene, CDR1 is SQVTM and CDR2 is ANQGSEA. V lost 2 bases, J lost 4 bases, and 15 bases lay in between. The CDR3 covers 15 residues. The DNA of the CDR3 is TGCAGCGTTGAATCGGGAGCTACTTCCGGAAACACCATATATTTT. Its translation is CSVESGATSGNTIYF.

This clonotype was recorded many times. The chain uses TRBV7-9 and TRBJ2-5; TRBD1 agrees at 7 bases. Unmatched junction bases numbered 4, after V lost 1 base and J lost 5 bases. Germline assignment: CDR1 SEHNR and CDR2 FQNEAQ (reference sequence). CDR3 length equals 14 residues. The CDR3 spells CASSLGGTVETQYF. As DNA, the CDR3 is TGTGCCAGCAGCTTAGGAGGGACAGTCGAGACCCAGTACTTC.

There are many counts of this clonotype. The DNA for the CDR3 is TGTGCCAGCAGGCGCGGGAGCGGAAGGAACACTGAAGCTTTCTTT. Its translation is CASRRGSGRNTEAFF. The rearrangement links TRBV6-2 or TRBV6-3 to TRBJ1-1; D gene unclear. Germline V gene data show CDR1 as MNHEY and CDR2 as SVGEGT. V shed 6 bases and J shed 1 base, with 15 bases lying between them. The CDR3 runs to 15 residues.

The table lists this clonotype with many counts. This sequence joins TRBV29-1 and TRBJ1-1, with D perhaps matching TRBD1 (5 bases). CDR1 is SQVTM, CDR2 ANQGSEA, per germline. CDR3 size: 15 residues. With 0 bases removed from V and 4 bases from J, the gap between germline ends came to 15 bases. In nucleotides, the CDR3 is TGCAGCGTTGAAGATTGGGGAAGTGGGGGCACTGAAGCTTTCTTT. Protein sequence: CSVEDWGSGGTEAFF.

The chain uses TRBV29-1 and TRBJ2-5; D call uncertain. Germline values: CDR1 SQVTM, CDR2 ANQGSEA. This CDR3 region has 14 residues. The V end lost 4 bases, the J end lost 5 bases, and 17 bases lay between the germline ends. The CDR3 DNA is TGCAGCGTTGGTGAGCAGACGACCCGGGAGACCCAGTACTTC. Translation: CSVGEQTTRETQYF.

A word on this clonotype: Since a much larger clone is just one base distant, this may be a read error. V is TRBV20-1 and J is TRBJ2-5; D call uncertain. Germline V gene lookup returns CDR1 DFQATT and CDR2 SNEGSKA (reference sequence). The CDR3 covers 11 residues. CDR3 nucleotides: TGCAGTGCCGGGTCCCAAGAGACCAAGTACTTC. Protein product: CSAGSQETKYF.

In its sample, this clonotype was seen many times. This chain joins TRBV2 and TRBJ2-2, with D tentatively TRBD1 or TRBD2 (5 bases each). V lost 5 bases to trimming and J lost 4 bases, with 17 bases between them. CDR1 and CDR2 from the germline V gene are SNHLY and FYNNEI. CDR3 size: 16 residues. The CDR3 DNA is TGTGCCAGCAGTAAGCTCTCCGGGGCGGTCACCGGGGAGCTGTTTTTT. This encodes CASSKLSGAVTGELFF.

This clonotype was found many times. The chain combines TRBV25-1 with TRBJ1-2, with D unresolved. V was pared by 1 base and J by 4 bases, with 10 bases between. CDR1 is MGHDK and CDR2 is SYGVNS in the germline V gene. The CDR3 spans 14 residues. This chain's CDR3 is CASSESGRGYGYTF. The DNA for the CDR3 is TGTGCCAGCAGTGAATCAGGCAGAGGCTATGGCTACACCTTC.

The rearrangement links TRBV11-2 to TRBJ1-1; D might be TRBD1 (5 bases). The germline V gene has CDR1 SGHAT and CDR2 FQNNGV. V was pared by 2 bases and J by 1 base, with 14 bases between. CDR3 size: 16 residues. Written as DNA, the CDR3 is TGTGCCAGCAGCTTATTACTCCCCGGGGCGAACACTGAAGCTTTCTTT. This codes for CASSLLLPGANTEAFF.

This clonotype has ten or more counts. V gene TRBV20-1 combines with J gene TRBJ2-7, with D unclear. Germline CDR1 DFQATT, CDR2 SNEGSKA (reference sequence). This CDR3 is 14 amino acids long. V was trimmed by 0 bases and J by 2 bases, leaving 11 bases between them. The CDR3, as DNA: TGCAGTGCTAGAGATTTTGGCAGCCCCTACGAGCAGTACTTC. Translating gives CSARDFGSPYEQYF.

This clonotype was observed many times. V gene TRBV2 combines with J gene TRBJ1-5, with D possibly matching TRBD1 (6 bases). V dropped 3 bases and J dropped 4 bases, with 13 bases sitting between them. CDR1 is SNHLY, CDR2 FYNNEI, per germline. CDR3 size: 15 residues. The CDR3 DNA sequence: TGTGCCAGCAGTGAGCGTCAGGGGACTAATCAGCCCCAGCATTTT. As protein: CASSERQGTNQPQHF.

This clonotype was recorded at least ten times. This chain joins TRBV28 and TRBJ2-2; 9 positions match TRBD2. V was pared by 5 bases and J by 2 bases, with 12 bases of the junction left unmatched. The CDR3 is 18 amino acids. Germline V CDR1 and CDR2: MDHEN, SYDVKM. CDR3 coding DNA: TGTGCCAGCAGTATTCTAGCCGGGACTAGCCCTAACACCGGGGAGCTGTTTTTT. As protein: CASSILAGTSPNTGELFF. Drawing the rest from reference TRBV28 and TRBJ2-2, the complete variable domain is DVKVTQSSRYLVKRTGEKVFLECVQDMDHENMFWYRQDPGLGLRLIYFSYDVKMKEKGDIPEGYSVSREKKERFSLILESASTNQTSMYLCASSILAGTSPNTGELFFGEGSRLTVL.

The genes are TRBV4-1 and TRBJ1-2; D is undetermined. The CDR3 consists of 14 residues. Between the trimmed V and J ends, which lost 0 bases and 1 base, there was a span of 6 bases. CDR1 MGHRA and CDR2 YSYEKL come from the germline V gene. The CDR3 sequence is CASSQDGSNYGYTF. The DNA of the CDR3 is TGCGCCAGCAGCCAAGATGGGAGTAACTATGGCTACACCTTC.

The chain has TRBV19 and TRBJ1-1, with D perhaps matching TRBD1 (6 bases). Germline V gene lookup returns CDR1 LNHDA and CDR2 SQIVND (reference sequence). This CDR3 comprises 15 residues. Trimming took off 4 bases at V and 3 bases at J, with 15 bases between the two ends. Here the CDR3 DNA reads TGTGCCAGTAGTACCTCCTTAGGGGGGTACACTGAAGCTTTCTTT. Encoded protein: CASSTSLGGYTEAFF. Full variable domain (rest looked up from reference TRBV19 and TRBJ1-1): DGGITQSPKYLFRKEGQNVTLSCEQNLNHDAMYWYRQDPGQGLRLIYYSQIVNDFQKGDIAEGYSVSREKKESFPLTVTSAQKNPTAFYLCASSTSLGGYTEAFFGQGTRLTVV.